The clone carrying this TCR beta chain was picked up many times. Its target is not known. This CDR3 contains 13 residues. V dropped 3 bases and J dropped 5; count of bases not matched to a gene: 1. This entry comes from a study of T cells after yellow fever vaccination. Study details: Fractions with few cells were prepared using SMART-Seq v4 Ultra Low Input.

The 5'RACE template-switching step produced TCR cDNA and added a universal primer site and UMIs. TCRdb re-called the 5' RACE reads through MiXCR, storing one row per CDR3 protein. The sample lists fewer than 500,000 distinct CDR3 sequences; roughly a sixth were seen once. Regarding the study as a whole: Researchers noted that a small share of clonotypes showed up in both CD4 and CD8 compartments.

The origin of this receptor is a man aged 18 to 29 who received the YFV17D yellow fever vaccine. The rearrangement links TRBV12-3 or TRBV12-4 to TRBJ1-1, with TRBD1 identical over 9 bases. The material sequenced was PBMCs, taken before the yellow fever booster vaccination. The CDR3 region is CASSFGQGTEAFF. The CDR3 nucleotides are TGTGCCAGCAGTTTTGGACAGGGGACTGAAGCTTTCTTT.